This TCR beta chain was captured by sequencing in a study of blood T cell repertoires in COVID-19. Study as a whole: Samples taken during acute and convalescent COVID-19 were collected in the United States, Italy and Spain.

As handled by the study authors: Amplification of reference gene primers was used by the study to estimate nucleated cell counts. TCRdb's table, derived via immunoSEQ multiplex PCR, lists solely in-frame clones and lacks some. V and J calls and clone size are those listed in that table; D and trimming were worked out from the DNA. The data contain around 100,000 clones, 85% to 90% of them seen just once; the ten biggest clones take up roughly 4.6%. The germline CDR1 and CDR2 sequences are MNHEY and SVGAGI. J was trimmed by 0 bases and V by 8 bases; bases with no gene match: 4. There are 14 residues in the CDR3.

The TCR originated in a human donor in a cohort sampled during active COVID-19. The chain uses TRBV6-5 and TRBJ2-3; 8 bases align to TRBD1. The sequenced sample consisted of peripheral blood. CDR3 in amino acids: CASLWTGSTDTQYF. In DNA, the CDR3 is TGTGCCAGCCTCTGGACAGGGAGCACAGATACGCAGTATTTT.